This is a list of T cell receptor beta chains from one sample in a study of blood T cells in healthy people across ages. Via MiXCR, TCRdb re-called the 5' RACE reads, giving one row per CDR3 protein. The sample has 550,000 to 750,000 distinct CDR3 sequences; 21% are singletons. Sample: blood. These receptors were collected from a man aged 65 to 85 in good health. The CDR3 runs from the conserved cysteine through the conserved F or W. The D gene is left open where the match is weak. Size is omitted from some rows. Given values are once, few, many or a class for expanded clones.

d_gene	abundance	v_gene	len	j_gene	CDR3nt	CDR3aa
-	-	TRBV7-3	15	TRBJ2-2	TGTGCCAGCAGCCACTCAGGTCTAGCTGCCGGGGAGCTGTTTTTT	CASSHSGLAAGELFF
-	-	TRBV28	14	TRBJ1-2	TGTGCCAGCAGTTTATGGATCAGAAACTATGGCTACACCTTC	CASSLWIRNYGYTF
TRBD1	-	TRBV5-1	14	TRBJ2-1	TGCGCCAGCAGCTGGCTAACAGGGGACAGTGAGCAGTTCTTC	CASSWLTGDSEQFF
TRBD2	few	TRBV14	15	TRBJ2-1	TGTGCCAGCAGCCATAGCGGGAGTGTCTACAATGAGCAGTTCTTC	CASSHSGSVYNEQFF
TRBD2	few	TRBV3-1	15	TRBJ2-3	TGTGCCAGCAGCCAAGGACTAGCACTCACGGATACGCAGTATTTT	CASSQGLALTDTQYF
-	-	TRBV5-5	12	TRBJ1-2	TGTGCCAGCAGCTTGGGGGCAAATGGCTACACCTTC	CASSLGANGYTF
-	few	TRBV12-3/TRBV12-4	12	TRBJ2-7	TGTGCCAGCAGTCCTGCACTTTACGAGCAGTACTTC	CASSPALYEQYF
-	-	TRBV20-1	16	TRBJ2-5	TGCAGTGCTAGAGGCCGCTTGCCCGGAGGGAAAGAGACCCAGTACTTC	CSARGRLPGGKETQYF
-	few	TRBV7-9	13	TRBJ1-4	TGTGCCAGCACCTTAACAGGGAAGGAAAAACTGTTTTTT	CASTLTGKEKLFF
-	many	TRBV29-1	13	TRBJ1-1	TGCAGCGTCGGTGACCGCACGAACACTGAAGCTTTCTTT	CSVGDRTNTEAFF
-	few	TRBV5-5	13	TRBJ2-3	TGTGCCAGCAGCTCAGGGACACTAGATACGCAGTATTTT	CASSSGTLDTQYF
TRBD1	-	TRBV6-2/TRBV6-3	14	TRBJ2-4	TGTGCCACGGACAGGGGGCCGGATGGAAACATTCAGTACTTC	CATDRGPDGNIQYF
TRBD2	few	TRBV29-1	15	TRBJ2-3	TGCAGCGTAAAACCCGGGACTAGCACCACAGATACGCAGTATTTT	CSVKPGTSTTDTQYF
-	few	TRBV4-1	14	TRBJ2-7	TGCGCCAGCAGCCAAGATTTTTTGCAATACGAGCAGTACTTC	CASSQDFLQYEQYF
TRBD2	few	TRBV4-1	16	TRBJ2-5	TGCGCCAGCAGCCGGGGACTAGCGCTTGAAAGGGAGACCCAGTACTTC	CASSRGLALERETQYF
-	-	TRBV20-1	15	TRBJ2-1	TGCAGTGCTAGTCTCCGCTTGAGCTCCTACAATGAGCAGTTCTTC	CSASLRLSSYNEQFF